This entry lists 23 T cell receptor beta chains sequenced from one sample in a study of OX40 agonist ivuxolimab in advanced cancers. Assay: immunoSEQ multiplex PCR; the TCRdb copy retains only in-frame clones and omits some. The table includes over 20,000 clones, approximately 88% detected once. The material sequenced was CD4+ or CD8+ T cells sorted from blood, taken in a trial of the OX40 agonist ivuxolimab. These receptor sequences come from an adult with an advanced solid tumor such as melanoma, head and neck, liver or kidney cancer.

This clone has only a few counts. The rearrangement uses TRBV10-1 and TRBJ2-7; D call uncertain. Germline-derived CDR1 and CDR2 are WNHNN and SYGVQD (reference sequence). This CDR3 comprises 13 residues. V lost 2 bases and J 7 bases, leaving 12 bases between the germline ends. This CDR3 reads CASSETILGEQYF. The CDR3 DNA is TGCGCCAGCAGTGAGACAATACTCGGGGAGCAGTACTTC.

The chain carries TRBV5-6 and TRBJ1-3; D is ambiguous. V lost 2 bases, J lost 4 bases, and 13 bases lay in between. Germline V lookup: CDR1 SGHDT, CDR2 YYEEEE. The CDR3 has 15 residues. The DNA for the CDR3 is TGTGCCAGCAGCTTAGGGTACGGTTCGGGAAACACCATATATTTT. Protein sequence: CASSLGYGSGNTIYF.

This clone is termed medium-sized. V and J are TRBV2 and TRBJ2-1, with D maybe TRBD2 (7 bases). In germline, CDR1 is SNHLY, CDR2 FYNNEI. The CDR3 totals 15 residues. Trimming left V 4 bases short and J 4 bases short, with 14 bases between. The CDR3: CASSAAGATYNEQFF. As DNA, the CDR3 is TGTGCCAGCAGTGCGGCGGGGGCCACGTACAATGAGCAGTTCTTC.

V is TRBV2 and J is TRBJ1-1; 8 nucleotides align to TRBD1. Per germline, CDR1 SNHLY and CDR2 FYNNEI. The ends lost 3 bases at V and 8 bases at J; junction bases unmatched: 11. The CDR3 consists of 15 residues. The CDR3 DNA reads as TGTGCCAGCAGTGAGCCCCGGGACAGGCCAGAGGAAGCTTTCTTT. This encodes CASSEPRDRPEEAFF. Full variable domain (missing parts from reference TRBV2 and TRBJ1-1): EPEVTQTPSHQVTQMGQEVILRCVPISNHLYFYWYRQILGQKVEFLVSFYNNEISEKSEIFDDQFSVERPDGSNFTLKIRSTKLEDSAMYFCASSEPRDRPEEAFFGQGTRLTVV.

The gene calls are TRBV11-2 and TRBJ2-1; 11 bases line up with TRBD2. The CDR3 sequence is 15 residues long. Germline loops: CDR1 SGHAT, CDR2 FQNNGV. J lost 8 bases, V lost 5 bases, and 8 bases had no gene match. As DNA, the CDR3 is TGTGCCAGCAGCCAAACTAGCGGGAGAGTTGATGAGCAGTTCTTC. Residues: CASSQTSGRVDEQFF.

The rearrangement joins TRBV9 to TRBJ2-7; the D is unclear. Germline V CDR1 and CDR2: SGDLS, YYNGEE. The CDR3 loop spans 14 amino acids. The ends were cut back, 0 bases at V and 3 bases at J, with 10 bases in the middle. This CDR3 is CASSVDGVYYEQYF. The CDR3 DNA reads TGTGCCAGCAGCGTAGATGGCGTATACTACGAGCAGTACTTC.

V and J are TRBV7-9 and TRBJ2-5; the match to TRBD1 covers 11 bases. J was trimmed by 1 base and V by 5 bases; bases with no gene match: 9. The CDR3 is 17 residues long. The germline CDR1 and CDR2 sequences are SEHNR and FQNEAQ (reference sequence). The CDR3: CASSPGTGGGTQETQYF. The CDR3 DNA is TGTGCCAGCAGCCCAGGGACAGGGGGGGGGACCCAAGAGACCCAGTACTTC.

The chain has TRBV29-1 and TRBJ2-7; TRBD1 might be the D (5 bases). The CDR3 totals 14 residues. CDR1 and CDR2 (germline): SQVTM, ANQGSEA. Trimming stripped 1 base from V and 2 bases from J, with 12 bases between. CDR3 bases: TGCAGCGTTGAAGGGGGCGTAGTTACCTACGAGCAGTACTTC. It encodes CSVEGGVVTYEQYF.

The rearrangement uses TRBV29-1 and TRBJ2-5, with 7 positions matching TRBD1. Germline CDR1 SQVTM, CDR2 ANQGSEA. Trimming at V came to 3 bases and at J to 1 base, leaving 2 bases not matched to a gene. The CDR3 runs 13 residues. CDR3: CSVEGDSQETQYF. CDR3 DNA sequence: TGCAGCGTTGAGGGGGACAGCCAAGAGACCCAGTACTTC.

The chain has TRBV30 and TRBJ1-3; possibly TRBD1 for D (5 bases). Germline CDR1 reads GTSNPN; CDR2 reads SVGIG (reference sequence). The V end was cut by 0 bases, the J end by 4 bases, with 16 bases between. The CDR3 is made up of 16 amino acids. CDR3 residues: CAWSVGSRANGNTIYF. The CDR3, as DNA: TGTGCCTGGAGTGTAGGATCCAGGGCGAACGGAAACACCATATATTTT.

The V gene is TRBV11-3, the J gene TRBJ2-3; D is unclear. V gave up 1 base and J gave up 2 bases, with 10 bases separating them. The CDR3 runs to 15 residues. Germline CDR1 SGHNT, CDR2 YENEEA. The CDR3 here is CASSLVRPPTDTQYF. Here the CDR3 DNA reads TGTGCCAGCAGCTTAGTCAGGCCCCCCACAGATACGCAGTATTTT.

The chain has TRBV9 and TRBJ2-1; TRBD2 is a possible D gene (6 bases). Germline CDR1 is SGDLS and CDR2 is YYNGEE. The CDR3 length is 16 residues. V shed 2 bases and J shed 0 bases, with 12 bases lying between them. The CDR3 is CASSVFLGLSYNEQFF. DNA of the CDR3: TGTGCCAGCAGCGTCTTTTTGGGACTCTCCTACAATGAGCAGTTCTTC.

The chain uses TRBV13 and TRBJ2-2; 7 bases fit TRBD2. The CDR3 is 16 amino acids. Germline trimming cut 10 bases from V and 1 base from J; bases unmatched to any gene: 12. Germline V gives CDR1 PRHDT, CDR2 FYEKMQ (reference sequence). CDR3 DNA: TGTGCCACCTTGCCCAAGCGGGGCTGGAACACCGGGGAGCTGTTTTTT. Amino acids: CATLPKRGWNTGELFF.

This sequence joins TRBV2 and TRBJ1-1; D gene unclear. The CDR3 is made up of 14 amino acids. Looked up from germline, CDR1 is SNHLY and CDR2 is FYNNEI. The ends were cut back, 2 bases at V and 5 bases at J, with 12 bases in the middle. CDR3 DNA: TGTGCCAGCAGTGAACCCGGGCGGAGGACTGAAGCTTTCTTT. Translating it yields CASSEPGRRTEAFF.

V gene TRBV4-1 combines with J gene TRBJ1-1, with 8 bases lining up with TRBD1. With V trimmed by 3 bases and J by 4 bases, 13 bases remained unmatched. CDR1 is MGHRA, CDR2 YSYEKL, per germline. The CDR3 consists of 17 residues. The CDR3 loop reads CASSHYQPGGAGTEAFF. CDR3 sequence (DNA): TGCGCCAGCAGCCACTATCAGCCAGGGGGCGCGGGCACTGAAGCTTTCTTT.

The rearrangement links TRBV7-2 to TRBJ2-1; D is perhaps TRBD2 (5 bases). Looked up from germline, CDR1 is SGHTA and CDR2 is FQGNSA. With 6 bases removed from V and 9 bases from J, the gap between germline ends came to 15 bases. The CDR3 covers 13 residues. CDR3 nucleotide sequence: TGTGCCAGCAGTCCTCATTTCCGGGGTGAGCAGTTCTTC. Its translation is CASSPHFRGEQFF.

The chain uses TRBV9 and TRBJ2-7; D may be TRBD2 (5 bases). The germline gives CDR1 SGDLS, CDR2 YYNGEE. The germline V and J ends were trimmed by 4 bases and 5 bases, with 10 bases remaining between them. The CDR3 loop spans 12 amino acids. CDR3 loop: CASSLGENEQYF. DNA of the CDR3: TGTGCCAGCAGCCTCGGGGAGAACGAGCAGTACTTC.

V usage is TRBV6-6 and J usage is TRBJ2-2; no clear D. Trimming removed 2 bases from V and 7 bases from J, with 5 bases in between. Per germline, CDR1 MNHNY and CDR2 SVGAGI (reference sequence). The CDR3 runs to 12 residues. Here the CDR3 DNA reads TGTGCCAGCAGTTACGGTGGCGGGGAGCTGTTTTTT. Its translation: CASSYGGGELFF.

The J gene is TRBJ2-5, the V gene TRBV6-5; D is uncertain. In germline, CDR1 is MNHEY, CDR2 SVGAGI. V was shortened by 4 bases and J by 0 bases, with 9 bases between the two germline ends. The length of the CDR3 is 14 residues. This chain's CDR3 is CASSFGQNQETQYF. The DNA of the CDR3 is TGTGCCAGCAGTTTTGGGCAAAACCAAGAGACCCAGTACTTC.

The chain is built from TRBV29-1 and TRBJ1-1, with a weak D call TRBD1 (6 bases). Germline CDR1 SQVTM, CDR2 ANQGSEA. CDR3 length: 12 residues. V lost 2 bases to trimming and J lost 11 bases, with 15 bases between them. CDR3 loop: CSVELGTNWAFF. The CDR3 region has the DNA TGCAGCGTTGAACTGGGGACAAACTGGGCTTTCTTT.

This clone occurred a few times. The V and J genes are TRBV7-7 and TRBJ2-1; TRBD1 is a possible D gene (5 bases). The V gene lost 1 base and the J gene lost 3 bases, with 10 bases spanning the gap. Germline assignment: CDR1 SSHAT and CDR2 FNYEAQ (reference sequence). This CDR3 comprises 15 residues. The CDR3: CASSLGPTDYNEQFF. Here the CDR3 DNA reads TGTGCCAGCAGCTTAGGGCCGACAGACTACAATGAGCAGTTCTTC.

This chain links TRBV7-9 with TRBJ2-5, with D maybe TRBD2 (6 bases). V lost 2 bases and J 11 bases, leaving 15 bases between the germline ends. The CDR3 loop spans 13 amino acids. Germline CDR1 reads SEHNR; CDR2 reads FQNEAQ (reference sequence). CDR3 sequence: CASSLSDPGEQYF. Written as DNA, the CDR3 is TGTGCCAGCAGCTTATCGGATCCGGGGGAGCAGTACTTC.

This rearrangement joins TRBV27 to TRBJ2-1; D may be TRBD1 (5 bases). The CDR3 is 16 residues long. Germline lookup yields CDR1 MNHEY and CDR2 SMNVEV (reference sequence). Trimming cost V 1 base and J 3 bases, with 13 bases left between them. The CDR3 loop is CASSLWGGANYNEQFF. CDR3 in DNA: TGTGCCAGCAGTTTATGGGGTGGGGCTAACTACAATGAGCAGTTCTTC.